Below are 21 T cell receptor beta chains sequenced from a single sample in a study of beta chain features in type 1 diabetes. Investigators reverse transcribed all isolated RNA, so they sequenced expressed TCRB transcripts. The method was immunoSEQ multiplex PCR; TCRdb's version includes in-frame clones alone and lacks a portion of them. The data contain hundreds of thousands of clones, around 28% of them seen just once; the ten biggest clones take up 0.06% to 0.07%. Material for sequencing was naive CD4+ T cells from blood. These receptors were taken from a man younger than 35 in good health.

The chain uses TRBV12-5 and TRBJ1-4, with a possible D match to TRBD1 (6 bases). This CDR3 spans 15 amino acids. Trimming took 0 bases from V and 4 from J, leaving 9 bases between them. Germline V CDR1 and CDR2: LGHNT, FRNRAP. CDR3 residues: CASGLVQGINEKLFF. The CDR3 region has the DNA TGTGCTAGTGGTTTGGTACAGGGAATTAATGAAAAACTGTTTTTT.

This clone was found a few times. V usage is TRBV29-1 and J usage is TRBJ2-1, with 7 bases matching TRBD2. Germline V gene lookup returns CDR1 SQVTM and CDR2 ANQGSEA. The CDR3 consists of 14 residues. V shed 5 bases, J shed 0 bases, and the junction held 4 bases outside the gene matches. The CDR3 loop is CSVMGGSSYNEQFF. The CDR3 nucleotides read TGCAGCGTTATGGGGGGGAGCTCCTACAATGAGCAGTTCTTC.

The chain employs TRBV30 and TRBJ1-2; 7 nucleotides align to TRBD1. J was trimmed by 8 bases and V by 0 bases; bases with no gene match: 3. Germline V lookup: CDR1 GTSNPN, CDR2 SVGIG (reference sequence). The CDR3 has 12 residues. CDR3 bases: TGTGCCTGGAGTGTCGGGACAGCAGGCTACACCTTC. Translated, it gives CAWSVGTAGYTF.

The chain couples TRBV30 to TRBJ2-1, with TRBD2 identical over 7 bases. The CDR3 has 12 residues. V lost 0 bases, J lost 12 bases, and 5 bases stayed unmatched. CDR1 is GTSNPN, CDR2 SVGIG, per germline (reference sequence). The CDR3 sequence is CAWSVTSEGQFF. DNA for the CDR3: TGTGCCTGGAGTGTAACTAGCGAGGGGCAGTTCTTC.

The V call is TRBV29-1, the J call TRBJ1-1; the D is unclear. This CDR3 is 13 amino acids long. V lost 3 bases to trimming and J lost 2 bases, with 10 bases between them. CDR1 is SQVTM and CDR2 is ANQGSEA in the germline V gene. The CDR3 loop is CSVEVDFNTEAFF. The CDR3 nucleotides are TGCAGCGTTGAGGTGGACTTCAACACTGAAGCTTTCTTT.

This clone was seen more than once but under ten times. This chain links TRBV30 with TRBJ1-3; possibly TRBD1 for D (5 bases). Germline V lookup: CDR1 GTSNPN, CDR2 SVGIG (reference sequence). CDR3 length equals 15 residues. V lost 3 bases, J lost 0 bases, and 12 bases lay in between. The CDR3 loop is CAWSRAGNSGNTIYF. In DNA form, the CDR3 reads TGTGCCTGGAGCCGAGCAGGGAACTCTGGAAACACCATATATTTT.

This clone was seen a handful of times. The chain couples TRBV19 to TRBJ2-1; 12 nucleotides match TRBD2. Germline-derived CDR1 and CDR2 are LNHDA and SQIVND (reference sequence). Losses at the gene ends were 5 bases for V and 7 bases for J; bases not matched to a gene: 3. CDR3 length equals 14 residues. The CDR3 here is CASSATSGRNEQFF. For the CDR3, the DNA is TGTGCCAGTAGTGCGACTAGCGGGAGAAATGAGCAGTTCTTC.

The chain couples TRBV18 to TRBJ1-1; D ambiguous. V lost 5 bases and J 6 bases, leaving 13 bases between the germline ends. Germline CDR1 is KGHSH and CDR2 is LQKENI. The length of the CDR3 is 13 residues. The CDR3 reads CASSAEQRAEAFF. CDR3 coding DNA: TGTGCCAGCTCAGCAGAACAGCGGGCTGAAGCTTTCTTT.

This clone turned up a few times. V gene TRBV30 combines with J gene TRBJ2-1; TRBD2 matches 15 bases. Germline CDR1 GTSNPN, CDR2 SVGIG (reference sequence). This CDR3 is built from 20 residues. V lost 2 bases to trimming and J lost 0 bases; unmatched junction nucleotides: 11. The DNA for the CDR3 is TGTGCCTGGAGTTTACTCGGACTAGCGGGAGGGCCCCTCTCCTACAATGAGCAGTTCTTC. Translating it yields CAWSLLGLAGGPLSYNEQFF.

This clone has a handful of counts. The V call is TRBV14, the J call TRBJ2-3; no definite D call. V shed 4 bases and J shed 8 bases, with 13 bases lying between them. The CDR3 covers 13 residues. CDR1 and CDR2 from the germline V gene are SGHDN and FVKESK. The CDR3 DNA reads TGTGCCAGCAGCCGGGGTATGAGCGCTACGCAGTATTTT. It codes for CASSRGMSATQYF. The full variable domain, its missing parts supplied by reference TRBV14 and TRBJ2-3, is EAGVTQFPSHSVIEKGQTVTLRCDPISGHDNLYWYRRVMGKEIKFLLHFVKESKQDESGMPNNRFLAERTGGTYSTLKVQPAELEDSGVYFCASSRGMSATQYFGPGTRLTVL.

This clone has just one count. This chain links TRBV11-2 with TRBJ2-1; 7 nucleotides agree with TRBD1. This CDR3 has 18 amino acids. The junction had 20 bases not matched to a gene; V was cut back by 5 bases and J by 7 bases. CDR1 is SGHAT and CDR2 is FQNNGV in the germline V gene. CDR3 DNA sequence: TGTGCCAGCAGCACACGTACCCCGGGACAGAGATACACTAATGAGCAGTTCTTC. It yields the protein CASSTRTPGQRYTNEQFF.

This clone was detected a few times. The chain employs TRBV4-1 and TRBJ2-4, with 7 bases matching TRBD1. Losses at the gene ends were 0 bases for V and 6 bases for J; bases not matched to a gene: 11. Germline values: CDR1 MGHRA, CDR2 YSYEKL. The CDR3 consists of 17 residues. The CDR3 DNA sequence: TGCGCCAGCAGCCAAGATACCAAGACAGGGATCAGAAACATTCAGTACTTC. Amino acids: CASSQDTKTGIRNIQYF.

The chain uses TRBV18 and TRBJ2-1; 7 nucleotides match TRBD1. The CDR3 is 16 amino acids. Germline V lookup: CDR1 KGHSH, CDR2 LQKENI. Trimming removed 3 bases from V and 1 base from J; junction bases left unmatched: 6. In DNA form, the CDR3 reads TGTGCCAGCTCACCCCCAGGCAGGGGGTCCTACAATGAGCAGTTCTTC. Translating gives CASSPPGRGSYNEQFF.

Remarks on this clone: Other DNA sequences in the sample encode the same CDR3. This rearrangement joins TRBV5-1 to TRBJ1-1, with no clear D. Germline CDR1 reads SGHRS; CDR2 reads YFSETQ. Trimming removed 2 bases at V and 4 bases at J, with 6 bases between. The CDR3 covers 12 residues. Here the CDR3 DNA reads TGCGCCAGCAGCTTCGATCGCACTGAAGCTTTCTTT. Translating it yields CASSFDRTEAFF.

The V call is TRBV29-1, the J call TRBJ2-3; a weak D match, TRBD1 (5 bases). Germline V gives CDR1 SQVTM, CDR2 ANQGSEA. This CDR3 has 14 amino acids. This CDR3 is CRRNMTADPDTQYF. The CDR3, as DNA: TGCAGAAGAAATATGACAGCCGACCCAGATACGCAGTATTTT.

This clone was observed a few times. V gene TRBV6-5 combines with J gene TRBJ2-7; weak D call: TRBD1 (6 bases). The V gene's germline CDR1 is MNHEY and CDR2 SVGAGI. CDR3 size: 15 residues. Trimming took 0 bases from V and 2 from J, leaving 11 bases between them. In DNA form, the CDR3 reads TGTGCCAGCAGTTACTCGTCGGACAGAACCTACGAGCAGTACTTC. It codes for CASSYSSDRTYEQYF.

This clone was counted between two and nine times. This chain joins TRBV14 and TRBJ1-3, with a weak D call TRBD1 (6 bases). The V gene lost 3 bases and the J gene lost 7 bases, with 19 bases spanning the gap. The CDR3 has 16 residues. Germline V gene data show CDR1 as SGHDN and CDR2 as FVKESK. The CDR3 bases are TGTGCCAGCAGCCATGCTGGGGGCTTAGGGTGGAACACCATATATTTT. Its protein product is CASSHAGGLGWNTIYF. The full variable domain, with the rest looked up from reference TRBV14 and TRBJ1-3, is EAGVTQFPSHSVIEKGQTVTLRCDPISGHDNLYWYRRVMGKEIKFLLHFVKESKQDESGMPNNRFLAERTGGTYSTLKVQPAELEDSGVYFCASSHAGGLGWNTIYFGEGSWLTVV.

The CDR3 region has the DNA TGTGCCAGCAGCTCGACCGACAGGGCATCCTACGAGCAGTACTTC. This gives the protein CASSSTDRASYEQYF. The J gene is TRBJ2-7, the V gene TRBV5-4, with 7 bases lining up with TRBD1. Germline CDR1 SGHNT, CDR2 YYREEE (reference sequence). After removal of 3 bases from V and 1 base from J, the junction contained 7 bases not matched to a gene. The CDR3 contains 15 residues.

This clone appeared a single time. The chain is built from TRBV9 and TRBJ2-2, with D perhaps matching TRBD1 (5 bases). The CDR3 has 16 residues. Germline V gene sequence: CDR1 SGDLS, CDR2 YYNGEE. The V gene lost 1 base and the J gene lost 6 bases, with 16 bases spanning the gap. DNA for the CDR3: TGTGCCAGCAGCGTAACAGGCTCCCAGGTCCCCGGGGAGCTGTTTTTT. Its translation is CASSVTGSQVPGELFF.

This clone was counted only a few times. The chain couples TRBV29-1 to TRBJ2-5, with TRBD1 as a possible D gene (6 bases). Germline CDR1 is SQVTM and CDR2 is ANQGSEA. The CDR3 loop spans 11 amino acids. V was cut by 7 bases and J by 5 bases, with 11 bases left in between. The CDR3 DNA is TGCAGCGCACAGGGTGGGGAGACCCAGTACTTC. The encoded protein is CSAQGGETQYF.

Only one count was recorded for this clone. This sequence joins TRBV19 and TRBJ1-1; D uncertain. Germline V CDR1 and CDR2: LNHDA, SQIVND (reference sequence). The length of the CDR3 is 14 residues. V was pared by 0 bases and J by 5 bases, with 10 bases between. The CDR3 here is CASSIDSSGTEAFF. The CDR3 DNA is TGTGCCAGTAGTATAGATTCGTCGGGAACTGAAGCTTTCTTT.